Described below is a single TCR beta chain sequence and its context. Its antigen is currently unknown. Stated time point: blood 2 weeks post-SBRT. Treatment indicated: 15 Gy SBRT to primary tumor, nephrectomy 4 weeks later. Serial blood draws occurred at baseline and 2 and 4 weeks post-SBRT. This specimen comes from a study of radiation and T cells in renal cell carcinoma. Across the study: Nephrectomy followed 15 Gy stereotactic body radiation by 4 weeks.

Only in-frame clones appear in the TCRdb table, and some are missing; sequencing was by immunoSEQ multiplex PCR. The sample has 70,000 to 100,000 clones, 80% to 90% seen once. Whole-study findings and limits: No pretreatment tumor biopsies were available for baseline clonotypes. Top tumor clonotypes rose in blood 2 weeks post-radiation, then contracted.

This sequence originates from a woman aged 45-65 years with renal cell carcinoma. Sequencing was performed on blood, taken from a patient whose treatment included radiotherapy and nephrectomy.

As DNA, the CDR3 is TGTGCCAGCAGTTTAATAGCGGGAGACTGGAATGAGCAGTTCTTC. This codes for CASSLIAGDWNEQFF. V gene TRBV27 combines with J gene TRBJ2-1, with TRBD2 identical over 9 bases. The CDR3 contains 15 residues. After removal of 2 bases from V and 7 bases from J, the junction contained 6 bases not matched to a gene. CDR1 is MNHEY, CDR2 SMNVEV, per germline (reference sequence).